The 22 T cell receptor beta chains below all came from one sample that was sequenced in a study of patients and donors after allogeneic stem cell transplantation. TCRdb passed the RT-PCR reads through MiXCR, listing each CDR3 protein once. The table has roughly 140,000 distinct CDR3 sequences, approximately 35% seen once. The sequenced sample consisted of blood, either unsorted or a sorted T cell fraction (not recorded which). These receptors were obtained from a human donor who was either an allogeneic HSCT recipient or a stem cell or donor lymphocyte infusion donor (not recorded which). It is not recorded whose cells these are; they may come from a transplant donor.

The V and J genes are TRBV3-1 and TRBJ1-1; 8 bases map to TRBD1. V was pared by 3 bases and J by 0 bases, with 6 bases of the junction left unmatched. The CDR3 loop spans 16 amino acids. Germline lookup yields CDR1 LGHDT and CDR2 YNNKEL (reference sequence). In nucleotides, the CDR3 is TGTGCCAGCAGCCAGGCAACAGGGGGTGTGAACACTGAAGCTTTCTTT. This codes for CASSQATGGVNTEAFF. Complete variable domain (other parts from reference TRBV3-1 and TRBJ1-1): DTAVSQTPKYLVTQMGNDKSIKCEQNLGHDTMYWYKQDSKKFLKIMFSYNNKELIINETVPNRFSPKSPDKAHLNLHINSLELGDSAVYFCASSQATGGVNTEAFFGQGTRLTVV.

This clonotype was recorded only once. This rearrangement joins TRBV6-2 or TRBV6-3 to TRBJ1-1, with unresolved D. The ends were cut back, 5 bases at V and 4 bases at J, with 11 bases in the middle. This CDR3 region has 13 residues. Per the germline V gene, CDR1 is MNHEY and CDR2 is SVGEGT. The CDR3 coding sequence is TGTGCCAGCAGTCGCATGGCGGGCACTGAAGCTTTCTTT. This gives the protein CASSRMAGTEAFF.

There are many counts of this clonotype. The chain combines TRBV5-1 with TRBJ1-1; D gene uncertain. The germline V gene has CDR1 SGHRS and CDR2 YFSETQ. The CDR3 extends over 13 amino acids. Deletions cut 3 bases from V and 1 base from J, with 7 bases between. CDR3 loop: CASSSPGNTEAFF. Written as DNA, the CDR3 is TGCGCCAGCAGCTCCCCGGGGAACACTGAAGCTTTCTTT.

This sequence joins TRBV11-2 and TRBJ1-3; a possible D gene is TRBD1 (6 bases). Germline V gene data show CDR1 as SGHAT and CDR2 as FQNNGV. This CDR3 has 18 residues. The V end lost 5 bases, the J end lost 2 bases, and 22 bases lay between the germline ends. CDR3 sequence reads: CASSHRTGTRITGNTIYF. The CDR3 DNA is TGTGCCAGCAGCCATCGGACCGGGACAAGGATAACTGGAAACACCATATATTTT.

J is TRBJ2-5 and V is TRBV12-3 or TRBV12-4, with D tentatively TRBD1 or TRBD2 (5 bases each). Trimming shortened V by 3 bases and J by 14 bases, and 13 bases separated the two germline ends. The length of the CDR3 is 11 residues. The CDR3 coding sequence is TGTGCCAGCAGTTTCGGGGCTAACTTATACTTC. Amino acid sequence: CASSFGANLYF.

In its sample, this clonotype was seen a few times. V is TRBV20-1 and J is TRBJ1-5; no clear D gene. The ends were cut back, 0 bases at V and 5 bases at J, with 11 bases in the middle. The CDR3 has 14 residues. Germline loops: CDR1 DFQATT, CDR2 SNEGSKA (reference sequence). The CDR3 DNA sequence: TGCAGTGCTAGAGATCCCCAGTCCCATCAGCCCCAGCATTTT. Its protein is CSARDPQSHQPQHF.

V and J are TRBV6-5 and TRBJ1-2; D remains unclear. This CDR3 comprises 15 residues. Germline values: CDR1 MNHEY, CDR2 SVGAGI. V lost 5 bases, J lost 1 base, and 14 bases lay in between. CDR3 amino acids: CASSGPAAHNYGYTF. The CDR3 DNA reads as TGTGCCAGCAGTGGACCGGCAGCACATAACTATGGCTACACCTTC.

This chain joins TRBV5-1 and TRBJ2-7; the D gene is possibly TRBD2 (6 bases). Germline loops: CDR1 SGHRS, CDR2 YFSETQ. V was clipped by 4 bases and J by 6 bases, with 14 bases between them. This CDR3 has 13 amino acids. The CDR3 nucleotides read TGCGCCAGCAGCCTGGACATGCGGGGCGAGCAGTACTTC. It specifies CASSLDMRGEQYF.

This clonotype has a handful of counts. The chain joins TRBV5-1 to TRBJ2-1, with D hard to call. CDR1 is SGHRS, CDR2 YFSETQ, per germline. The CDR3 is made up of 12 amino acids. Trimming took 4 bases from V and 5 from J, leaving 7 bases between them. In nucleotides, the CDR3 is TGCGCCAGCAGCGGGCATAACAATGAGCAGTTCTTC. It codes for CASSGHNNEQFF. The entire variable domain, with the rest obtained from reference TRBV5-1 and TRBJ2-1, is as follows: KAGVTQTPRYLIKTRGQQVTLSCSPISGHRSVSWYQQTPGQGLQFLFEYFSETQRNKGNFPGRFSGRQFSNSRSEMNVSTLELGDSALYLCASSGHNNEQFFGPGTRLTVL.

There are a few counts of this clonotype. This chain links TRBV7-2 with TRBJ2-2; D perhaps matches TRBD1 (5 bases). CDR1 is SGHTA, CDR2 FQGNSA, per germline. Trimming took 1 base from V and 0 from J, leaving 6 bases between them. CDR3 size: 15 residues. The CDR3 sequence: CASSLGGANTGELFF. CDR3 nucleotides: TGTGCCAGCAGCTTAGGGGGCGCGAACACCGGGGAGCTGTTTTTT.

This clonotype has a handful of counts. This chain joins TRBV6-6 and TRBJ1-2; 10 nucleotides line up with TRBD1. The germline gives CDR1 MNHNY, CDR2 SVGAGI (reference sequence). V was pared by 5 bases and J by 6 bases, with 9 bases of the junction left unmatched. The CDR3 is 15 residues long. The CDR3 loop reads CASSPTGGSVDGYTF. The CDR3 DNA is TGTGCCAGCAGTCCGACAGGGGGCTCGGTGGATGGCTACACCTTC.

This clonotype was seen only a few times. The chain links TRBV28 to TRBJ1-2; unclear D gene. The CDR3 is 13 residues long. Trimming took off 4 bases at V and 7 bases at J, with 13 bases between the two ends. The germline CDR1 and CDR2 sequences are MDHEN and SYDVKM. The CDR3 coding sequence is TGTGCCAGCAGTTCCCCCAGGAGATTTGGCTACACCTTC. Its protein product is CASSSPRRFGYTF.

This clonotype was observed a handful of times. The rearrangement joins TRBV4-1 to TRBJ1-2, with 7 bases aligning to TRBD1. Germline CDR1 and CDR2: MGHRA and YSYEKL. There are 15 residues in the CDR3. After removal of 2 bases from V and 8 bases from J, the junction contained 11 bases not matched to a gene. CDR3 nucleotides: TGCGCCAGCAGCCAACTCAATACAGGGGCGGTGGGCTACACCTTC. Translation: CASSQLNTGAVGYTF.

This clonotype occurred a few times. CDR3 DNA sequence: TGCAGCGTTGGTCTAGGGGGGAAGTATGGCTACACCTTC. This gives the protein CSVGLGGKYGYTF. This chain joins TRBV29-1 and TRBJ1-2; D perhaps matches TRBD1 (6 bases). CDR3 size: 13 residues. CDR1 and CDR2 (germline): SQVTM, ANQGSEA. The germline V and J ends were trimmed by 4 bases and 5 bases, with 14 bases remaining between them.

The CDR3 DNA follows: TGTGCCAGCAGCGTGGGCTATAGCAATCAGCCCCAGCATTTT. The encoded protein is CASSVGYSNQPQHF. The genes are TRBV9 and TRBJ1-5; D is unresolved. Germline assignment: CDR1 SGDLS and CDR2 YYNGEE. Trimming left V 2 bases short and J 0 bases short, with 6 bases between. The length of the CDR3 is 14 residues.

V and J are TRBV6-6 and TRBJ1-1; 7 bases map to TRBD1. Per germline, CDR1 MNHNY and CDR2 SVGAGI (reference sequence). Trimming removed 6 bases from V and 6 bases from J; junction bases left unmatched: 13. The CDR3 runs 15 residues. The chain's CDR3 is CASSHDIQGFPEAFF. The CDR3 coding sequence is TGTGCCAGCAGCCACGACATACAGGGGTTCCCTGAAGCTTTCTTT.

The chain couples TRBV6-6 to TRBJ2-1, with D tentatively TRBD1 or TRBD2 (6 bases each). CDR1 MNHNY and CDR2 SVGAGI come from the germline V gene (reference sequence). The CDR3 is 16 residues long. The germline V and J ends were trimmed by 5 bases and 4 bases, with 18 bases remaining between them. The CDR3 sequence: CASSTGGGGSYNEQFF. The CDR3 nucleotides read TGTGCCAGCAGTACGGGCGGAGGGGGTTCTTACAATGAGCAGTTCTTC.

This rearrangement joins TRBV12-3 or TRBV12-4 to TRBJ2-4; D may be TRBD1 (5 bases). The CDR3 is 15 amino acids. V lost 7 bases, J lost 7 bases, and 20 bases lay in between. Here the CDR3 DNA reads TGTGCCAGCAACCTTGAGGCTCACTCAGGGAACATTCAGTACTTC. Translated, it gives CASNLEAHSGNIQYF.

The rearrangement uses TRBV3-1 and TRBJ1-4; maybe TRBD1 (6 bases). The V gene lost 1 base and the J gene lost 7 bases, with 10 bases spanning the gap. Germline CDR1 LGHDT, CDR2 YNNKEL (reference sequence). This CDR3 has 14 amino acids. The CDR3 loop reads CASSQAGGTEKLFF. CDR3 DNA sequence: TGTGCCAGCAGCCAAGCTGGGGGCACTGAAAAACTGTTTTTT.

The chain recombines TRBV7-2 with TRBJ1-6; 7 bases match TRBD1. The CDR3 spans 17 residues. Trimming cost V 4 bases and J 2 bases; bases outside gene matches: 8. Germline CDR1 and CDR2: SGHTA and FQGNSA. The DNA of the CDR3 is TGTGCCAGCAGCTACACAGGGGTGGACCCCTATAATTCACCCCTCCACTTT. Translation: CASSYTGVDPYNSPLHF.

This rearrangement joins TRBV6-2 or TRBV6-3 to TRBJ1-1; tentative D call: TRBD1 (5 bases). Germline lookup yields CDR1 MNHEY and CDR2 SVGEGT. Trimming pared 2 bases from V and 0 bases from J, leaving 13 bases between. The length of the CDR3 is 16 residues. In DNA, the CDR3 is TGTGCCAGCAGTTACGGGTTCGGCAGGGTGAACACTGAAGCTTTCTTT. Its protein product is CASSYGFGRVNTEAFF.

This chain links TRBV21-1 with TRBJ1-1. TRBV21-1 is an annotated pseudogene. The CDR3 loop spans 16 amino acids. CDR3 in DNA: TGTGCCAGCAGCAACCTAGGGAGGGGGAGGAACACTGAAGCTTTCTTT. Protein product: CASSNLGRGRNTEAFF.